This T cell receptor beta chain is from a study of blood T cell repertoires in COVID-19. As handled by the study authors: Reference gene primer amplification in the assay estimated nucleated cell counts. TCRdb's table, derived via immunoSEQ multiplex PCR, lists solely in-frame clones and lacks some. V and J calls and clone size are given by that table; D and trimming were obtained from the DNA. The sample has around 170,000 clones, around 90% seen once; the top ten hold around a quarter. The clonotype originates from a man between 60 and 70 years old with acute or convalescent COVID-19. Sequencing was carried out using peripheral blood.

CDR3 coding DNA: TGTGCTAGTGGTTTGAGCCGCAATGAGCAGTTCTTC. Protein: CASGLSRNEQFF. This chain joins TRBV12-5 and TRBJ2-1; the D is unclear. This CDR3 is built from 12 residues. From germline, CDR1 is LGHNT and CDR2 FRNRAP. V dropped 2 bases and J dropped 6 bases, with 5 bases sitting between them.